This T cell receptor beta chain was identified during a study of response to subunit inactivated influenza vaccine. Losses at the gene ends were 2 bases for V and 0 bases for J; bases not matched to a gene: 1. The CDR3 consists of 15 residues. Germline lookup yields CDR1 SGDLS and CDR2 YYNGEE. Study outcomes and limitations: T cells newly recruited by each seasonal influenza vaccination are few, the authors suggested.

This clonotype has a count of ten or more. The target antigen is unknown. TCRdb processed the RT-PCR reads anew with MiXCR; each CDR3 protein has one entry. Of 550,000 to 800,000 distinct CDR3 sequences in the sample, over 11% were seen once. The chain couples TRBV9 to TRBJ2-1, with 8 positions matching TRBD1. Material: PBMCs from blood, obtained around two weeks before vaccination. This receptor was identified in a man in his fifties or sixties who received an inactivated influenza vaccine. In nucleotides, the CDR3 is TGTGCCAGCAGCGTCGGACAGGGCTCCTACAATGAGCAGTTCTTC. Amino acid sequence: CASSVGQGSYNEQFF.